This TCR beta chain appears in the sequencing data of a study of TET2 disruption in CD19-targeted CAR T cells. V lost 3 bases to trimming and J lost 5 bases, with 3 bases between them. CDR1 SGDLS and CDR2 YYNGEE come from the germline V gene. The CDR3 totals 11 residues. Here immunoSEQ multiplex PCR was the method, and the copy in TCRdb shows in-frame clones only, minus some. Its table lists 25,000 to 30,000 clones. As for treatment: autologous CTL019 cells: CD19 CAR with 4-1BB and CD3 zeta domains. A CD19 CAR with TCR zeta and 4-1BB domains was used. CTL019 was manufactured from peripheral blood T cells obtained by leukapheresis. Of note for this clone: The antigen remains undetermined. The CDR3 end is not reached by the read, which stops 3 residues before it; the germline J gene fills it in.

The sample here was CD8- CAR+ T cells sorted from cultured blood T cells, taken for CD19 CAR T cell therapy. Subset meaning: CD8-negative CAR-positive T cells from the infusion product. The receptor was isolated from a man between 70 and 80 years old with chronic lymphocytic leukemia. V gene TRBV9 combines with J gene TRBJ2-1, with D hard to call. CDR3 sequence: CASSANNEQFF. Partial CDR3 DNA: TGTGCCAGCAGCGCCAACAATGAG.